These 26 T cell receptor beta chains originate from one sample sequenced in a study of beta chain features in type 1 diabetes. Expressed TCRB transcripts were sequenced after all isolated RNA was converted to cDNA. TCRdb's copy holds only in-frame clones and misses some; the assay was immunoSEQ multiplex PCR. The sample shows 620,000 or so clones, 15% to 18% of them seen only once. Input material: naive CD4+ T cells from blood. The receptor set was obtained from a man younger than 35 in good health.

The rearrangement uses TRBV7-2 and TRBJ1-4; D uncertain. CDR1 and CDR2 from the germline V gene are SGHTA and FQGNSA. The CDR3 sequence is 14 residues long. Trimming shortened V by 1 base and J by 4 bases, and 7 bases separated the two germline ends. CDR3 nucleotide sequence: TGTGCCAGCAGCTTAGGCGGGTTTAATGAAAAACTGTTTTTT. Translating it yields CASSLGGFNEKLFF.

The chain joins TRBV30 to TRBJ2-6; unclear D gene. The CDR3 consists of 15 residues. Trimming pared 2 bases from V and 0 bases from J, leaving 8 bases between. Germline V gene lookup returns CDR1 GTSNPN and CDR2 SVGIG (reference sequence). The chain's CDR3 is CAWSLGLSGANVLTF. CDR3 coding DNA: TGTGCCTGGAGTCTAGGCCTCTCTGGGGCCAACGTCCTGACTTTC.

This chain links TRBV28 with TRBJ1-1; D might be TRBD1 (5 bases). Germline V lookup: CDR1 MDHEN, CDR2 SYDVKM. The CDR3 has 12 amino acids. V was trimmed by 6 bases and J by 10 bases, leaving 15 bases between them. CDR3 DNA: TGTGCCAGCAGGTTTGGGGGTTCCACAGCTTTCTTT. Translated, it gives CASRFGGSTAFF.

The V call is TRBV14, the J call TRBJ2-7; 10 bases align to TRBD2. Germline lookup yields CDR1 SGHDN and CDR2 FVKESK. This CDR3 has 15 amino acids. The J segment lost 1 base and the V segment lost 3 bases, leaving 3 bases of the junction unmatched. This CDR3 is CASSQSGRGSYEQYF. CDR3 coding DNA: TGTGCCAGCAGCCAGAGCGGGAGGGGTTCCTACGAGCAGTACTTC.

The chain links TRBV5-1 to TRBJ2-7; the match to TRBD1 covers 8 bases. Germline CDR1 and CDR2: SGHRS and YFSETQ. The ends lost 7 bases at V and 4 bases at J; junction bases unmatched: 13. The CDR3 runs 15 residues. The CDR3 sequence: CASAYWTGPSYEQYF. Written as DNA, the CDR3 is TGCGCCAGCGCCTACTGGACAGGGCCATCGTACGAGCAGTACTTC.

This chain uses TRBV7-2 with TRBJ1-2; weak D call: TRBD1 (5 bases). In germline, CDR1 is SGHTA, CDR2 FQGNSA. V shed 3 bases and J shed 8 bases, with 13 bases lying between them. The CDR3 contains 13 residues. For the CDR3, the DNA is TGTGCCAGCAGCTTCCCTCAGGGAAGCGGCTACACCTTC. Translated, it gives CASSFPQGSGYTF.

This clone was found a few times. The chain combines TRBV6-5 with TRBJ2-1, with D perhaps TRBD2 (6 bases). In germline, CDR1 is MNHEY, CDR2 SVGAGI. V was clipped by 6 bases and J by 4 bases, with 13 bases between them. This CDR3 is built from 14 residues. The chain's CDR3 is CASRPGGAYNEQFF. In DNA form, the CDR3 reads TGTGCCAGCAGACCCGGCGGGGCATACAATGAGCAGTTCTTC.

This clone has a handful of counts. This sequence joins TRBV28 and TRBJ2-2; TRBD1 matches 11 bases. The CDR3 spans 18 residues. Trimming cost V 8 bases and J 4 bases; bases outside gene matches: 15. CDR1 and CDR2 from the germline V gene are MDHEN and SYDVKM. Here the CDR3 DNA reads TGTGCCAGCCACCCATCTCCGGGACAGGGGGTGGTCACCGGGGAGCTGTTTTTT. Protein: CASHPSPGQGVVTGELFF.

CDR3 in amino acids: CASSELWGANYGYTF. CDR3 nucleotides: TGTGCCAGCAGTGAATTGTGGGGAGCTAACTATGGCTACACCTTC. This chain joins TRBV6-1 and TRBJ1-2; D uncertain. The CDR3 extends over 15 amino acids. V shed 2 bases and J shed 0 bases, with 10 bases lying between them. Germline V lookup: CDR1 MNHNS, CDR2 SASEGT.

The rearrangement uses TRBV11-2 and TRBJ2-3; 12 positions match TRBD2. The CDR3 is 15 amino acids. Trimming cost V 5 bases and J 7 bases; bases outside gene matches: 7. Germline V gene lookup returns CDR1 SGHAT and CDR2 FQNNGV. The CDR3 spells CASSRTSGNRNTQYF. CDR3 sequence (DNA): TGTGCCAGCAGCCGGACTAGCGGGAATAGAAATACGCAGTATTTT. Looking up the rest from reference TRBV11-2 and TRBJ2-3 gives the full variable domain: EAGVAQSPRYKIIEKRQSVAFWCNPISGHATLYWYQQILGQGPKLLIQFQNNGVVDDSQLPKDRFSAERLKGVDSTLKIQPAKLEDSAVYLCASSRTSGNRNTQYFGPGTRLTVL.

This clone was recorded a few times. The rearrangement joins TRBV10-3 to TRBJ2-5; 11 bases align to TRBD1. The V and J ends lost 5 bases and 2 bases, in that order; junction bases with no gene match: 7. The CDR3 has 16 amino acids. Per the germline V gene, CDR1 is ENHRY and CDR2 is SYGVKD. The CDR3 reads CAISQTGQGAQETQYF. CDR3 in DNA: TGTGCCATCAGTCAGACAGGACAGGGGGCTCAAGAGACCCAGTACTTC.

The table lists this clone with a few counts. The chain couples TRBV5-1 to TRBJ2-7, with a weak D call TRBD2 (6 bases). Trimming removed 1 base from V and 6 bases from J, with 14 bases in between. Germline CDR1 and CDR2: SGHRS and YFSETQ. The CDR3 consists of 14 residues. As DNA, the CDR3 is TGCGCCAGCAGCTTGAACGGGGAGGCACGCGAGCAGTACTTC. Its translation: CASSLNGEAREQYF.

This rearrangement joins TRBV6-5 to TRBJ2-3; TRBD1 agrees at 8 bases. The V gene's germline CDR1 is MNHEY and CDR2 SVGAGI. The CDR3 spans 15 residues. V gave up 6 bases and J gave up 3 bases; unmatched junction bases: 8. The CDR3 DNA reads TGTGCCAGCAGATTCCAGGGGGCGAGAACAGATACGCAGTATTTT. Amino acids: CASRFQGARTDTQYF.

This clone was seen a few times. The chain's CDR3 is CAISESNRYEQYF. The CDR3 region has the DNA TGTGCCATCAGTGAGTCGAACCGCTACGAGCAGTACTTC. The gene calls are TRBV10-3 and TRBJ2-7; no definite D call. The CDR3 extends over 13 amino acids. Per germline, CDR1 ENHRY and CDR2 SYGVKD. V was cut by 0 bases and J by 3 bases, with 6 bases left in between.

This clone has a handful of counts. The chain joins TRBV7-3 to TRBJ2-2; the D gene could be TRBD1 or TRBD2 (5 bases each). The CDR3 has 14 residues. Germline CDR1 is SGHTA and CDR2 is FQGTGA. V lost 1 base to trimming and J lost 4 bases, with 7 bases between them. CDR3 sequence: CASSLKGSTGELFF. DNA of the CDR3: TGTGCCAGCAGCTTAAAGGGGAGCACCGGGGAGCTGTTTTTT.

V is TRBV29-1 and J is TRBJ2-5; possible D gene TRBD1, 6 bases. Germline CDR1 SQVTM, CDR2 ANQGSEA. The CDR3 runs to 14 residues. V lost 7 bases to trimming and J lost 4 bases, with 19 bases between them. CDR3 bases: TGCAGCGCCCACAGGGTCGGTTTAGGAGAGACCCAGTACTTC. Translated, it gives CSAHRVGLGETQYF.

V is TRBV9 and J is TRBJ1-1; D gene ambiguous. The V gene's germline CDR1 is SGDLS and CDR2 YYNGEE. The CDR3 length is 15 residues. Trimming cost V 0 bases and J 0 bases, with 9 bases left between them. The CDR3 sequence is CASSVEVGMNTEAFF. CDR3 nucleotide sequence: TGTGCCAGCAGCGTAGAGGTAGGGATGAACACTGAAGCTTTCTTT.

This clone has more than one count but fewer than ten. V is TRBV7-2 and J is TRBJ2-3, with D unclear. The CDR3 runs 10 residues. Germline V lookup: CDR1 SGHTA, CDR2 FQGNSA. Trimming removed 5 bases from V and 10 bases from J, with 7 bases in between. The CDR3: CASSLGAQYF. In DNA, the CDR3 is TGTGCCAGCAGCCTTGGCGCGCAGTATTTT.

The genes are TRBV7-2 and TRBJ1-5; 8 bases are shared with TRBD1. The CDR3 is 15 amino acids. Unmatched junction bases numbered 5, after V lost 3 bases and J lost 4 bases. Germline CDR1 is SGHTA and CDR2 is FQGNSA. CDR3 DNA: TGTGCCAGCAGCTTCCAGGGGGCTGCGAATCAGCCCCAGCATTTT. This sequence encodes CASSFQGAANQPQHF.

The chain joins TRBV4-3 to TRBJ2-1, with TRBD2 matching over 7 bases. V was clipped by 4 bases and J by 6 bases; unmatched bases: 12. The germline gives CDR1 LGHNA, CDR2 YSLEER. There are 16 residues in the CDR3. The CDR3 protein is CASSPVGREGTNEQFF. CDR3 nucleotides: TGCGCCAGCAGCCCGGTCGGCAGGGAGGGGACCAATGAGCAGTTCTTC.

This clone has a handful of counts. The CDR3 spells CASNRPPTDTQYF. The CDR3 DNA follows: TGTGCCAGCAACAGGCCCCCAACAGATACGCAGTATTTT. The V gene is TRBV9, the J gene TRBJ2-3; D may be TRBD1 (5 bases). CDR3 size: 13 residues. Germline assignment: CDR1 SGDLS and CDR2 YYNGEE. V lost 6 bases and J lost 3, with 11 bases in between.

The rearrangement links TRBV4-1 to TRBJ2-4; D is possibly TRBD1 or TRBD2 (5 bases each). The germline V and J ends were trimmed by 5 bases and 4 bases, with 9 bases remaining between them. The CDR3 is 13 amino acids. Germline CDR1 reads MGHRA; CDR2 reads YSYEKL. The CDR3 region is CASSTGTKNIQYF. CDR3 in DNA: TGCGCCAGCAGCACGGGGACGAAAAACATTCAGTACTTC.

V gene TRBV27 combines with J gene TRBJ1-2; maybe TRBD1 (5 bases). The CDR3 extends over 13 amino acids. Germline V gene lookup returns CDR1 MNHEY and CDR2 SMNVEV (reference sequence). V lost 8 bases and J 12 bases, leaving 22 bases between the germline ends. CDR3: CASRPGAPAKDTF. In DNA form, the CDR3 reads TGTGCCAGCCGCCCTGGGGCCCCGGCAAAGGACACCTTC.

This clone was observed a few times. The V gene is TRBV6-5, the J gene TRBJ2-1, with TRBD2 matching 8 bases. The CDR3 extends over 16 amino acids. With V trimmed by 4 bases and J by 5 bases, 10 bases remained unmatched. From germline, CDR1 is MNHEY and CDR2 SVGAGI. The CDR3 loop reads CASSSPPSAGDNEQFF. CDR3 DNA sequence: TGTGCCAGCAGTTCGCCCCCTTCAGCGGGGGACAATGAGCAGTTCTTC.

The sample holds a few counts of this clone. This chain connects TRBV2 to TRBJ2-1, with D perhaps assigned TRBD1 or TRBD2 (5 bases each). V was cut by 5 bases and J by 4 bases, with 18 bases left in between. This CDR3 comprises 16 residues. Germline CDR1 reads SNHLY; CDR2 reads FYNNEI. The CDR3: CASSSPGTMGYNEQFF. CDR3 in DNA: TGTGCCAGCAGTTCCCCCGGGACCATGGGGTACAATGAGCAGTTCTTC.

This clone occurred a few times. The rearrangement joins TRBV5-1 to TRBJ1-1, with a weak D call TRBD1 (5 bases). Germline CDR1 reads SGHRS; CDR2 reads YFSETQ. The CDR3 covers 14 residues. Deletions cut 1 base from V and 4 bases from J, with 11 bases between. The CDR3 protein is CASSLHRPGTEAFF. Written as DNA, the CDR3 is TGCGCCAGCAGCTTGCACAGGCCGGGCACTGAAGCTTTCTTT.